These T cell receptor beta chains were read from a single sample in a study of STAT3 mutations in large granular lymphocyte leukemia. Profiling relied on immunoSEQ multiplex PCR, and the TCRdb table lists in-frame clones only, not all of them. The sample includes fewer than 15,000 clones, approximately 85% of them seen just once. Sequencing was done on a sample of PBMCs. These receptors were collected from a human donor with T large granular lymphocyte leukemia. Some clones in this sample may be carry-over from other donors' samples. CDR3s include the opening cysteine and the closing phenylalanine or tryptophan. D genes are given only for firm matches. Expanded clones are given a class, and other clones once, few, many or no size at all.

j_call d_call clone_size v_call cdr3_aa cdr3_nt
TRBJ1-2 - - TRBV7-9 CASSYRDRGRYTF TGTGCCAGCAGTTACCGGGACCGAGGCCGCTACACCTTC
TRBJ2-5 - few TRBV18 CASSPGRAHQETQYF TGTGCCAGCTCACCAGGTAGGGCGCATCAAGAGACCCAGTACTTC
TRBJ2-2 TRBD2 - TRBV7-3 CASSPYGAGGAGELFF TGTGCCAGCAGCCCCTATGGAGCGGGAGGAGCCGGGGAGCTGTTTTTT
TRBJ2-5 - - TRBV11-3 CASSLQAQETQYF TGTGCCAGCAGCTTACAGGCACAAGAGACCCAGTACTTC
TRBJ1-2 - - TRBV18 CASSPGQYGYTF TGTGCCAGCTCCCCCGGACAGTATGGCTACACCTTC
TRBJ1-3 - - TRBV14 CASSAHSYAGNTIYF TGTGCCAGCAGCGCACACAGTTACGCTGGAAACACCATATATTTT
TRBJ2-7 - - TRBV5-4 CASSRTWGVGYEQYF TGTGCCAGCAGCCGGACGTGGGGGGTTGGCTACGAGCAGTACTTC
TRBJ1-3 TRBD1 - TRBV7-8 CASSLGTGGLSTIYF TGTGCCAGCAGTCTGGGGACAGGGGGTTTAAGCACCATATATTTT
TRBJ2-7 TRBD1 - TRBV12-5 CASGLGDRMGEQYF TGTGCTAGTGGTTTGGGGGACAGGATGGGGGAGCAGTACTTC
TRBJ2-5 TRBD1 - TRBV30 CAWDSGGTKTQYF TGTGCCTGGGACTCAGGGGGCACGAAGACCCAGTACTTC
TRBJ1-5 - - TRBV19 CASSISFQGYSNQPQHF TGTGCCAGTAGTATATCCTTTCAGGGGTATAGCAATCAGCCCCAGCATTTT
TRBJ2-2 - - TRBV9 CASSSQSNTGELFF TGTGCCAGCAGCTCCCAGTCGAACACCGGGGAGCTGTTTTTT
TRBJ2-3 TRBD1 - TRBV5-1 CASSLPGQGVDTQYF TGCGCCAGCAGCTTGCCGGGACAGGGGGTAGATACGCAGTATTTT
TRBJ2-1 TRBD2 - TRBV7-8 CASSSSGGFDNEQFF TGTGCCAGCAGCTCCTCGGGGGGGTTCGACAATGAGCAGTTCTTC
TRBJ2-6 - - TRBV29-1 CSVHPSGANVLTF TGCAGCGTTCATCCTTCTGGGGCCAACGTCCTGACTTTC
TRBJ1-5 TRBD1 - TRBV13 CASSNRDRVRNQPQHF TGTGCCAGCAGTAACCGGGACAGGGTGAGGAATCAGCCCCAGCATTTT
TRBJ2-2 - - TRBV6-5 CASSSGNTGELFF TGTGCCAGCAGTTCCGGGAACACCGGGGAGCTGTTTTTT
TRBJ2-2 - once TRBV5-1 CASSLLNGELFF TGCGCCAGCAGCTTGTTAAACGGGGAGCTGTTTTTT
TRBJ1-2 TRBD1 - TRBV27 CASSFRTGENYGYTF TGTGCCAGCAGTTTCAGGACAGGGGAAAACTATGGCTACACCTTC
TRBJ1-5 - - TRBV27 CASSLWGTGQPQHF TGTGCCAGCAGTTTATGGGGAACCGGCCAGCCCCAGCATTTT
TRBJ2-1 TRBD2 - TRBV28 CASSSLAGGPDEQFF TGTGCCAGCAGTTCCCTCGCGGGAGGGCCCGATGAGCAGTTCTTC
TRBJ1-3 - - TRBV7-8 CASSLVGGTGNTIYF TGTGCCAGCAGCTTAGTGGGCGGGACTGGAAACACCATATATTTT
TRBJ2-1 - once TRBV5-1 CASSLGGRADEQFF TGCGCCAGCAGCTTGGGAGGGCGAGCGGATGAGCAGTTCTTC
TRBJ1-1 - - TRBV10-3 CAISDPPGTEAFF TGTGCCATCAGTGACCCCCCGGGGACTGAAGCTTTCTTT
TRBJ1-1 - - TRBV27 CASSYKGNMNTEAFF TGTGCCAGCAGTTATAAGGGGAACATGAACACTGAAGCTTTCTTT
TRBJ2-1 TRBD1 few TRBV27 CASTQGAGGEQFF TGTGCCAGCACACAGGGGGCCGGCGGTGAGCAGTTCTTC
TRBJ1-1 TRBD1 - TRBV29-1 CSVAGQSRGTEAFF TGCAGCGTTGCGGGACAGAGCAGGGGAACTGAAGCTTTCTTT
TRBJ2-7 - - TRBV7-9 CASSRTWEQYF TGTGCCAGCAGCCGCACCTGGGAGCAGTACTTC
TRBJ1-1 - - TRBV9 CASSPGTGSTEAFF TGTGCCAGCAGCCCAGGTACAGGGAGTACTGAAGCTTTCTTT
TRBJ2-5 TRBD1 - TRBV18 CASSSDRGGQETQYF TGTGCCAGCTCTTCGGACAGGGGCGGGCAAGAGACCCAGTACTTC
TRBJ2-3 - - TRBV5-1 CASKFQGTDTQYF TGCGCCAGCAAATTTCAGGGGACAGATACGCAGTATTTT
TRBJ1-5 - - TRBV5-6 CASSLWGRGQPQHF TGTGCCAGCAGCTTGTGGGGGAGAGGTCAGCCCCAGCATTTT
TRBJ1-2 - - TRBV28 CASKDLQGSYGYTF TGTGCCAGCAAGGACTTACAGGGAAGTTATGGCTACACCTTC
TRBJ2-7 TRBD1 - TRBV4-3 CASSPRTGSEQYF TGCGCCAGCAGCCCCCGGACAGGGAGCGAGCAGTACTTC
TRBJ2-3 - - TRBV28 CASRGPKTDTQYF TGTGCCAGCAGGGGCCCTAAAACAGATACGCAGTATTTT
TRBJ2-1 - few TRBV7-9 CAGHEGPLNEQFF TGTGCCGGCCACGAAGGGCCCCTCAATGAGCAGTTCTTC
TRBJ2-7 TRBD2 - TRBV5-1 CASSPGLAGVAYEQYF TGCGCCAGCAGCCCGGGACTAGCGGGAGTCGCTTACGAGCAGTACTTC
TRBJ2-1 TRBD1 - TRBV5-4 CASSLLLSQGGHNEQFF TGTGCCAGCAGCTTGCTGTTATCTCAAGGGGGCCACAATGAGCAGTTCTTC
TRBJ1-1 - - TRBV20-1 CSANTEAFF TGCAGTGCTAATACTGAAGCTTTCTTT
TRBJ2-5 - - TRBV7-8 CASSLDGGQETQYF TGTGCCAGCAGCTTAGATGGGGGGCAAGAGACCCAGTACTTC
TRBJ1-4 - once TRBV7-9 CASSLMDLGNEKLFF TGTGCCAGCAGCCTAATGGATTTGGGTAATGAAAAACTGTTTTTT
TRBJ1-5 - - TRBV6-1 CASKPLGGQPQHF TGTGCCAGCAAACCGTTGGGGGGTCAGCCCCAGCATTTT
TRBJ2-1 - - TRBV10-2 CASSLGNNEQFF TGCGCCAGCAGTCTTGGGAACAATGAGCAGTTCTTC
TRBJ1-2 TRBD1 once TRBV6-6 CASSSEGQGDGYTF TGTGCCAGCAGTTCCGAAGGACAGGGTGATGGCTACACCTTC
TRBJ2-1 - few TRBV2 CASSDGDSYNEQFF TGTGCCAGCAGTGATGGCGATAGCTACAATGAGCAGTTCTTC
TRBJ2-2 - - TRBV27 CASRRYTGELFF TGTGCCTCGCGGCGGTACACCGGGGAGCTGTTTTTT
TRBJ2-7 - medium-sized TRBV28 CASSHQVRSTRYF TGTGCCAGCAGTCACCAGGTCCGCTCTACCCGGTACTTC